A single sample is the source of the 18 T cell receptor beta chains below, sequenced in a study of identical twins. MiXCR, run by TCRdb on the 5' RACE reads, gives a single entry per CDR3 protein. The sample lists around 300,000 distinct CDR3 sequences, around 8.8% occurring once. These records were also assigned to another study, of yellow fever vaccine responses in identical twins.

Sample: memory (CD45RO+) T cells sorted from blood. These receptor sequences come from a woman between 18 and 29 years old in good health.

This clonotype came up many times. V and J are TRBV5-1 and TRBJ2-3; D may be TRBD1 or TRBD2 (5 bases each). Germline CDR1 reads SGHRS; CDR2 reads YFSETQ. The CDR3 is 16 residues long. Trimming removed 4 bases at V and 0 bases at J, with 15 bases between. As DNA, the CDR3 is TGCGCCAGCAGCAGCCGAGGGGCGGCTAGCACAGATACGCAGTATTTT. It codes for CASSSRGAASTDTQYF.

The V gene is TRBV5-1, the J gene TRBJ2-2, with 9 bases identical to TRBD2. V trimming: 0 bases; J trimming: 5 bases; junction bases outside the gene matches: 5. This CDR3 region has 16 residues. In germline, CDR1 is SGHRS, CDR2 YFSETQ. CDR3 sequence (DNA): TGCGCCAGCAGCTTGGGTGGTCTAGCGGGAACCGGGGAGCTGTTTTTT. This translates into CASSLGGLAGTGELFF.

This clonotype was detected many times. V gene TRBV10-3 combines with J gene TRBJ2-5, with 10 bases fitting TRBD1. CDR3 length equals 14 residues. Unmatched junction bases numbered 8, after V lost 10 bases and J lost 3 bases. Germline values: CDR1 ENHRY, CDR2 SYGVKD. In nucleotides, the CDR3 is TGTGCCAGCCAGGGGGGACAGGGGAAAGAGACCCAGTACTTC. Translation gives CASQGGQGKETQYF.

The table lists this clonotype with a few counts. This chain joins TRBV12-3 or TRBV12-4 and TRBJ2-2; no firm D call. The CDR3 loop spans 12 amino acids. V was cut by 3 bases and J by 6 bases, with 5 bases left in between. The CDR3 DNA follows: TGTGCCAGCAGTTTTAGGGCCGGGGAGCTGTTTTTT. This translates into CASSFRAGELFF.

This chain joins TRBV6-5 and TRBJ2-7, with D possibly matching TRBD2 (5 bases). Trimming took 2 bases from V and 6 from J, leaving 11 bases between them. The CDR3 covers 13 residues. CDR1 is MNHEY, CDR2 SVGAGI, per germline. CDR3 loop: CASSYLAMGEQYF. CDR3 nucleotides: TGTGCCAGCAGTTACCTAGCTATGGGCGAGCAGTACTTC.

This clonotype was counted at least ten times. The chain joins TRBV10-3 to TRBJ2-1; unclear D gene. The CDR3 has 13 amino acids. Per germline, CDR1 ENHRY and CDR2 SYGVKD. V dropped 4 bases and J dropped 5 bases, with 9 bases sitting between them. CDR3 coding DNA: TGTGCCATCAGTGGGGCCGAAAACAATGAGCAGTTCTTC. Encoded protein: CAISGAENNEQFF.

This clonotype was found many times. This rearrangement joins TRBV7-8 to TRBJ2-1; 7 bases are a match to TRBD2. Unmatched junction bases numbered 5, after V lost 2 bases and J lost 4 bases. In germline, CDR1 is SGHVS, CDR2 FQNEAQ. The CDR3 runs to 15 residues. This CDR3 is CASSLSGGGYNEQFF. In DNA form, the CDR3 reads TGTGCCAGCAGCTTATCGGGGGGAGGGTACAATGAGCAGTTCTTC.

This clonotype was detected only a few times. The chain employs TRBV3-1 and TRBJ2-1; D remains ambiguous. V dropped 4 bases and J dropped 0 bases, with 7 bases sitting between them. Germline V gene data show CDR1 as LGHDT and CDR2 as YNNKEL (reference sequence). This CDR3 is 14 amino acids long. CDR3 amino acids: CASSPQSSYNEQFF. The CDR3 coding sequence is TGTGCCAGCAGCCCACAGAGCTCCTACAATGAGCAGTTCTTC.

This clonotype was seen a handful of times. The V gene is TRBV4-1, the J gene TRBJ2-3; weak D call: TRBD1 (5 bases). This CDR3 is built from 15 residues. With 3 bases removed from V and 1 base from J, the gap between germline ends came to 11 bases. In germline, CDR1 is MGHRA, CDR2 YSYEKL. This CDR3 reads CASSHLLTGTDTQYF. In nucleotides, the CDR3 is TGCGCCAGCAGCCATCTACTGACAGGCACAGATACGCAGTATTTT.

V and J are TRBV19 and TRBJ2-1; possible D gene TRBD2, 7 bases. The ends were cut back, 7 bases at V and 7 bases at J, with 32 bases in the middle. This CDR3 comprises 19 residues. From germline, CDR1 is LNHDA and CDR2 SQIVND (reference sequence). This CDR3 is CASTPLAGTPSLGGNEQFF. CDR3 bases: TGTGCCAGTACCCCCCTGGCTGGGACACCTTCTCTGGGGGGGAATGAGCAGTTCTTC.

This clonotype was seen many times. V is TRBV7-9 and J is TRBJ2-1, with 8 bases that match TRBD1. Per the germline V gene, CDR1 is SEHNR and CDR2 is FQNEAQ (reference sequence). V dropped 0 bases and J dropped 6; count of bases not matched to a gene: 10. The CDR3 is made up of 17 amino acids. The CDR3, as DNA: TGTGCCAGCAGCTTAGCGCTTAGGGGACAGGTTATCAATGAGCAGTTCTTC. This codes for CASSLALRGQVINEQFF. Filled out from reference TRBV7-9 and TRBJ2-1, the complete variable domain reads DTGVSQNPRHKITKRGQNVTFRCDPISEHNRLYWYRQTLGQGPEFLTYFQNEAQLEKSRLLSDRFSAERPKGSFSTLEIQRTEQGDSAMYLCASSLALRGQVINEQFFGPGTRLTVL.

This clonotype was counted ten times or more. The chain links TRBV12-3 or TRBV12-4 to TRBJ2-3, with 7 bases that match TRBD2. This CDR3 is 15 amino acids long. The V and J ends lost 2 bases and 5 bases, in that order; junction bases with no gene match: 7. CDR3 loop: CASSLKAGVKDTQYF. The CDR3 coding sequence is TGTGCCAGCAGTTTAAAGGCGGGAGTTAAAGATACGCAGTATTTT.

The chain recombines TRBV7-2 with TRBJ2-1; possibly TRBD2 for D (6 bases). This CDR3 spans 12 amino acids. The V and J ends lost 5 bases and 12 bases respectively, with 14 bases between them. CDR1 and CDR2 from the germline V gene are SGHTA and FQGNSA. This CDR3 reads CASSASGLGQFF. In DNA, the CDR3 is TGTGCCAGCAGCGCCTCGGGACTTGGGCAGTTCTTC.

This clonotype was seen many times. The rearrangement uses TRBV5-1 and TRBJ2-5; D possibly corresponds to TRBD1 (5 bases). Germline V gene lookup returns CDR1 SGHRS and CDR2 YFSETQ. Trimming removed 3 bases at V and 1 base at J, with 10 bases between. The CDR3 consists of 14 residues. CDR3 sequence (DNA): TGCGCCAGCAGCTCCGACAGCCTCCAAGAGACCCAGTACTTC. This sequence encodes CASSSDSLQETQYF.

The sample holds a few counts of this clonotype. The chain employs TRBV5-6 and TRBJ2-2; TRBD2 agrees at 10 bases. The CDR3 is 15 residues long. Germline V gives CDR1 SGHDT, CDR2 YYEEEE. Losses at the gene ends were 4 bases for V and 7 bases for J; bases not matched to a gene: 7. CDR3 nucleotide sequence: TGTGCCAGCAGCGGGCTAGCGGGAGCAATCGGGGAGCTGTTTTTT. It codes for CASSGLAGAIGELFF.

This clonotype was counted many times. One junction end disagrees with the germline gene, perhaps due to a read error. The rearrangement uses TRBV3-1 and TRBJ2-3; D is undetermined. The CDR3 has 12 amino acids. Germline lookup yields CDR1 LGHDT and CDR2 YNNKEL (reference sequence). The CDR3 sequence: CASSKDTDTQYF. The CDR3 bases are TGTGCCAGCAGCAAAGACACAGATACGCAGTATTTT.

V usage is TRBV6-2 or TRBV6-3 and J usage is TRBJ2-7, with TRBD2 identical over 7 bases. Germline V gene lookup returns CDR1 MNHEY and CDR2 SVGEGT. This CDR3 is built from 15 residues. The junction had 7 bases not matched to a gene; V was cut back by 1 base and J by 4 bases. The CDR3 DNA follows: TGTGCCAGCAGTTACTTCCGGGAGGCAAGTTACGAGCAGTACTTC. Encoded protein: CASSYFREASYEQYF.

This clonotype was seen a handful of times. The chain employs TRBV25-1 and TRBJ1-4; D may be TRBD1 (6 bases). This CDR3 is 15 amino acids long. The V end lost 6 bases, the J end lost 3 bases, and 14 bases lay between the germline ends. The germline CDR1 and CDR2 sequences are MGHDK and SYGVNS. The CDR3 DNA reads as TGTGCCAGCAGCCACCTCAGGGGACCTAATGAAAAACTGTTTTTT. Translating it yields CASSHLRGPNEKLFF.